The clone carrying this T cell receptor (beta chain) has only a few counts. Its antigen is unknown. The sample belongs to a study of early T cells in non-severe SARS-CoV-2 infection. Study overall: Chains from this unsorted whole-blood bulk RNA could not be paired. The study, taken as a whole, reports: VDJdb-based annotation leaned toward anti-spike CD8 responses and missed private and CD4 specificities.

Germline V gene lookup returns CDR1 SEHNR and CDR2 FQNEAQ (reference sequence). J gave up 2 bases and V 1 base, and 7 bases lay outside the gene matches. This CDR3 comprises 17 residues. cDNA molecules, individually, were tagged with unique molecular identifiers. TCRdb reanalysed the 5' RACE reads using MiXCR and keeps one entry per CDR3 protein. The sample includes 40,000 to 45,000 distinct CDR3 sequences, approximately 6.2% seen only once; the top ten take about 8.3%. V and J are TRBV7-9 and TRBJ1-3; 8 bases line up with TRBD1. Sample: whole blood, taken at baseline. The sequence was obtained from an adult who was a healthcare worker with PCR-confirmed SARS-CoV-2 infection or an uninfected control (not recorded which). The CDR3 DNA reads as TGTGCCAGCAGCTTAGGCCCCCAGGGGGCCCCTGGAAACACCATATATTTT. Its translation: CASSLGPQGAPGNTIYF.